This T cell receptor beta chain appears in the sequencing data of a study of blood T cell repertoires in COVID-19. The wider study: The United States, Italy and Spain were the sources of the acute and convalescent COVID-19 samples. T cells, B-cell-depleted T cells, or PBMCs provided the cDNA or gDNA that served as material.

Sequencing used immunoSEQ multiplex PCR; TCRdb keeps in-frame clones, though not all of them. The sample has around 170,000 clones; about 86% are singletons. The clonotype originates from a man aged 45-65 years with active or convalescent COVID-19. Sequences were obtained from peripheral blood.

CDR3 sequence (DNA): TGTGCCAGCAGCACTAGATACAGCACAGATACGCAGTATTTT. The encoded protein is CASSTRYSTDTQYF. The rearrangement joins TRBV7-3 to TRBJ2-3, with D possibly being TRBD2 (5 bases). V was trimmed by 5 bases and J by 0 bases, leaving 9 bases between them. This CDR3 comprises 14 residues. Germline lookup yields CDR1 SGHTA and CDR2 FQGTGA.